This TCR beta chain was found in a study of PD-1 blockade in classical Hodgkin lymphoma. General observations from the study: Initiation of nivolumab under 1 year after ASCT led to exclusion of patients.

Method: immunoSEQ multiplex PCR; TCRdb's copy keeps in-frame clones and lacks some. The data contain 90,000 to 100,000 clones, about nine tenths of them singletons. Details on this clone: Its antigen remains unknown.

Each and every patient relapsed after autologous stem cell transplantation, and patients got differing brentuximab vedotin exposure. Germline loops: CDR1 LNHDA, CDR2 SQIVND (reference sequence). Trimming cost V 5 bases and J 1 base, with 8 bases left between them. The CDR3 is 13 residues long. The chain combines TRBV19 with TRBJ1-1; D unresolved. The sample consisted of peripheral blood mononuclear cells (PBMCs), taken at baseline. The sequence was obtained from a human donor with classical Hodgkin lymphoma. CDR3 sequence (DNA): TGTGCCAGTAGTTCCTCCCGGAACACTGAAGCTTTCTTT. Its translation is CASSSSRNTEAFF.